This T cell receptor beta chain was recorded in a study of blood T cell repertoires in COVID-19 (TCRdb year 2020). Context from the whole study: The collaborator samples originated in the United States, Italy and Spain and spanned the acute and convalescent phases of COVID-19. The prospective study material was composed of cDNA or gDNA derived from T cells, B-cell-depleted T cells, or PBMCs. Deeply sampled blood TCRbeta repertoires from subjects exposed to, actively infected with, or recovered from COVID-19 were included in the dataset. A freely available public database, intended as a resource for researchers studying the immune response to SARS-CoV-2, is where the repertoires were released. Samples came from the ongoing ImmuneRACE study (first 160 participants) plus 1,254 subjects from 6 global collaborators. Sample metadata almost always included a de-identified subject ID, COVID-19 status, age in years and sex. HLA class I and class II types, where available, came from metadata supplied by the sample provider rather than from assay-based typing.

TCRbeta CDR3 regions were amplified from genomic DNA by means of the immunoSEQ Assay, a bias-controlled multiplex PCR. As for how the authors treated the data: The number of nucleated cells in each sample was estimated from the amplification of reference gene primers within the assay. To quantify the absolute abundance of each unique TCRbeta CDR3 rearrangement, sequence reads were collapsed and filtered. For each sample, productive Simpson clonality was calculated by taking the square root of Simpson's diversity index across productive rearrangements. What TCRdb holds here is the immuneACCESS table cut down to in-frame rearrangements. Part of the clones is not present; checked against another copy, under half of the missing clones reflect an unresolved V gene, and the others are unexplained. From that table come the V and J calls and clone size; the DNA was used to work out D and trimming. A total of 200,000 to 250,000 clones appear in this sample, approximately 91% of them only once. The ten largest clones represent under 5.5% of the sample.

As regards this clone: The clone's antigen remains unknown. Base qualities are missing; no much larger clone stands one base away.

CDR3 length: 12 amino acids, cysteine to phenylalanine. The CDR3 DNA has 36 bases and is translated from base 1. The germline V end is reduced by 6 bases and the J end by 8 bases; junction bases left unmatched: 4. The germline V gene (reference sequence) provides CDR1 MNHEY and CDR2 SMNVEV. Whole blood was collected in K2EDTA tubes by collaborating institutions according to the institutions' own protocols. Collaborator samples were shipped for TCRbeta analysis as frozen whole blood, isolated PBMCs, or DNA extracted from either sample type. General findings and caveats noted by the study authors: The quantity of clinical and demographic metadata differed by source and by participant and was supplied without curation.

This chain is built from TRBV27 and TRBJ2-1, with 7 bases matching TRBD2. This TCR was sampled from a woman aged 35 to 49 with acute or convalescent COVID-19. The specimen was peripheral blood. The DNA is TGTGCCAGCAGACCGGGGGGAGATGAGCAGTTCTTC. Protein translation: CASRPGGDEQFF.